The T cell receptor beta chain described here comes from a study of neurological immune-mediated disorders. Background on the study: Within the group of around 35 multiple sclerosis patients, some 30 were relapsing-remitting, while 3 were secondary progressive. Study-wide results and limits: No sharing of CDR3 amino acid sequences was observed among expanded clones across subjects, suggesting private repertoires in all groups.

A note on this clonotype: The antigen is undetermined.

It was by 5'RACE with 10-nucleotide random UMIs that the cDNA was made. One entry per CDR3 protein, called by TCRdb with MiXCR from the 5' RACE reads. The table shows tens of thousands of distinct CDR3 sequences, with 1.9% occurring only once. This CDR3 is 14 amino acids long. Germline CDR1 reads SGHVS; CDR2 reads FQNEAQ. V was pared by 3 bases and J by 6 bases, with 12 bases between. A total of 2 million PBMCs stored at -80 degrees C provided the unsorted libraries. Material for sequencing was PBMCs. This chain connects TRBV7-8 to TRBJ2-1, with D maybe TRBD1 (5 bases). The sequence was collected from a middle-aged woman with multiple sclerosis. The CDR3, as DNA: TGTGCCAGCAGCTTCCAGGGATTCTCCAATGAGCAGTTCTTC. The encoded protein is CASSFQGFSNEQFF.